A single sample is the source of the 12 T cell receptor beta chains below, sequenced in a study of tumor-infiltrating lymphocytes in primary liver carcinoma. The tissue used was unsorted bulk material of 20-30 mg. RNA and DNA were co-extracted from it with the AllPrep DNA/RNA mini kit. TCR beta cDNA was made from around 460 ng total RNA with a constant-region primer. It was through three nested multiplex PCR rounds of slightly modified ARM-PCR that TCR beta libraries arose. Researchers ran the first two PCR rounds for about 11 cycles each with TRBV1-TRBV30 forward primers and a C-beta reverse primer. TCRdb itself ran the multiplex PCR reads through MiXCR, one entry per CDR3 protein. Of tens of thousands of distinct CDR3 sequences in the sample, about two thirds were seen once. Material: liver tumor tissue from sampling region 4. Sample subset: tumor region T4, right-lateral pole. Source of these receptors: a woman aged 55-70 years with primary liver carcinoma and hepatitis B virus infection.

This clonotype was detected only once. One base away lies a much larger clone, so this may be a sequencing read error. The CDR3 ends on some other residue instead of the conserved phenylalanine or tryptophan, so this is likely a read error. This chain connects TRBV6-5 to TRBJ2-7, with D perhaps TRBD2 (5 bases). From germline, CDR1 is MNHEY and CDR2 SVGAGI. V lost 0 bases to trimming and J lost 5 bases, with 14 bases between them. This CDR3 region has 15 residues. The CDR3: CASSYSDSASHEQYL. CDR3 bases: TGTGCCAGCAGTTACTCGGATTCAGCTAGCCACGAGCAGTACCTC.

Concerning this clonotype: It may be a read error: a sequence one base away is much more abundant. The chain joins TRBV2 to TRBJ2-1; 13 bases fit TRBD2. V lost 5 bases, J lost 6 bases, and 4 bases stayed unmatched. The CDR3 contains 15 residues. From germline, CDR1 is SNHLY and CDR2 FYNNEI. The CDR3 loop reads CASSPLAGGCNEQFF. The DNA for the CDR3 is TGTGCCAGCAGTCCACTAGCGGGAGGGTGCAATGAGCAGTTCTTC.

Turning to this clonotype: Because the CDR3 is missing its conserved closing phenylalanine or tryptophan, this is likely a read error. The chain links TRBV2 to TRBJ1-1; D is perhaps TRBD1 (5 bases). CDR1 and CDR2 (germline): SNHLY, FYNNEI. The length of the CDR3 is 12 residues. CDR3 sequence reads: CASTRDGTEAFI. CDR3 in DNA: TGTGCCAGCACGCGGGACGGCACTGAGGCTTTCATT.

With regard to this clonotype: One end of the junction is discordant with germline, which a read error may explain. V gene TRBV5-1 combines with J gene TRBJ2-2; 7 positions agree with TRBD2. The CDR3 sequence is 17 residues long. The germline gives CDR1 SGHRS, CDR2 YFSETQ. CDR3 amino acids: CASSGLAGAPGSGELFF. CDR3 sequence (DNA): TGCGCCAGCAGCGGACTTGCGGGAGCTCCGGGGAGCGGGGAGCTGTTCTTT.

V is TRBV24-1 and J is TRBJ2-1; 7 bases map to TRBD1. The CDR3 runs 17 residues. Germline loops: CDR1 KGHDR, CDR2 SFDVKD. V was clipped by 0 bases and J by 8 bases; unmatched bases: 12. CDR3 nucleotides: TGTGCCACCAGTGATTTGGCACCGGGACAGCTATACTATGAGCAGTTCTTC. Protein: CATSDLAPGQLYYEQFF.

Of note for this clonotype: The junction does not match germline at one end; this may be a read error. V is TRBV29-1 and J is TRBJ2-6, with D perhaps matching TRBD1 (5 bases). Germline-derived CDR1 and CDR2 are SQVTM and ANQGSEA. CDR3 length: 13 residues. In DNA, the CDR3 is TGCAGCGCCCGTAAGACTGGGGCCAACGTCCTGTCTTTC. Translation gives CSARKTGANVLSF.

As for this clonotype: The missing conserved phenylalanine or tryptophan at the end of this CDR3 makes a read error likely. The chain employs TRBV6-1 and TRBJ2-1; 9 bases fit TRBD1. This CDR3 has 15 residues. V lost 6 bases and J lost 6; bases outside the gene matches: 9. Germline loops: CDR1 MNHNS, CDR2 SASEGT. DNA for the CDR3: TGTGCCAGCAGCAAGACAGGGGGAAGGAGCAATGAGCAGTTCCTC. The encoded protein is CASSKTGGRSNEQFL.

As regards this clonotype: This may be a read error: a much more frequent sequence differs by one nucleotide. The genes are TRBV12-3 or TRBV12-4 and TRBJ1-5; TRBD1 might be the D (5 bases). CDR3 length equals 13 residues. V lost 3 bases to trimming and J lost 6 bases, with 9 bases between them. CDR3 in DNA: TGTGCCAGCAGTTTTAGGGGCATTCAGCCCCAGCATTTT. It translates to CASSFRGIQPQHF.

About this clonotype: The junction shows a germline mismatch at one end, possibly a read error. The rearrangement uses TRBV6-4 and TRBJ2-4, with 9 nucleotides matching TRBD2. The CDR3 has 17 amino acids. Germline CDR1 MRHNA, CDR2 SNTAGT. CDR3 sequence: CAGSDSRGGRAKNIHYF. CDR3 coding DNA: TGTGCCGGCAGTGACTCGAGAGGCGGGAGGGCCAAAAACATTCATTACTTC.

This clonotype was picked up one time. The chain recombines TRBV28 with TRBJ1-1; 7 bases agree with TRBD1. CDR1 and CDR2 (germline): MDHEN, SYDVKM. CDR3 size: 17 residues. The junction had 17 bases not matched to a gene; V was cut back by 4 bases and J by 6 bases. CDR3 DNA sequence: TGTGCCAGCAGTTCTACCAGGGCCGGGACAGTTAACGCTGAAGCTTTCTTT. The encoded protein is CASSSTRAGTVNAEAFF. Looking up the rest from reference TRBV28 and TRBJ1-1 gives the full variable domain: DVKVTQSSRYLVKRTGEKVFLECVQDMDHENMFWYRQDPGLGLRLIYFSYDVKMKEKGDIPEGYSVSREKKERFSLILESASTNQTSMYLCASSSTRAGTVNAEAFFGQGTRLTVV.

This clonotype was picked up one time. A much larger clone differs from this one at a single base, so this may be a read error. The chain recombines TRBV5-1 with TRBJ2-3; D ambiguous. With 2 bases removed from V and 4 bases from J, the gap between germline ends came to 20 bases. The CDR3 is 17 residues long. Germline V CDR1 and CDR2: SGHRS, YFSETQ. CDR3 amino acids: CASSFTSRNVRPDTQYF. The CDR3, as DNA: TGCGCCAGCAGCTTCACCTCTAGGAATGTTAGGCCAGATACGCAGTATTTT. The entire variable domain, with the rest obtained from reference TRBV5-1 and TRBJ2-3, is as follows: KAGVTQTPRYLIKTRGQQVTLSCSPISGHRSVSWYQQTPGQGLQFLFEYFSETQRNKGNFPGRFSGRQFSNSRSEMNVSTLELGDSALYLCASSFTSRNVRPDTQYFGPGTRLTVL.

Regarding this clonotype: The junction does not match germline at one end; this may be a read error. The chain recombines TRBV6-4 with TRBJ2-3; D might be TRBD1 (6 bases). Near its end, the DNA agrees better with TRBJ1-5, so the J call may be wrong. The CDR3 is 15 amino acids. Germline V gene lookup returns CDR1 MRHNA and CDR2 SNTAGT. CDR3 nucleotides: TGTGCCAGCAGTAACTCGAGGACAGACATCGATACGCAGCATTTT. This sequence encodes CASSNSRTDIDTQHF.